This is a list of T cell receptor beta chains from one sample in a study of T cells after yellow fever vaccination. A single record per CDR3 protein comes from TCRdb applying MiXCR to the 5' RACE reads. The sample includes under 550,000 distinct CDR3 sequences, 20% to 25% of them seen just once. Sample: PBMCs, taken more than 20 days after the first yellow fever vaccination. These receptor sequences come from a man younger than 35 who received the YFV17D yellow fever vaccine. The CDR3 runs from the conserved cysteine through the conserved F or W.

CDR3: CASSQERTSGGPLAKNIQYF
J: TRBJ2-4
length: 20
V: TRBV4-3

CDR3: CASSLEKQGSQETQYF
J: TRBJ2-5
length: 16
V: TRBV5-1

CDR3: CATGRDSETQYF
J: TRBJ2-5
length: 12
V: TRBV24-1

CDR3: CASSSAGGVTEAFF
J: TRBJ1-1
length: 14
V: TRBV4-3

CDR3: CATSRDGGRTDTQYF
J: TRBJ2-3
length: 15
V: TRBV15

CDR3: CASSEDPGPETQYF
J: TRBJ2-5
length: 14
V: TRBV5-1

CDR3: CASSLGVAGGTEAFF
J: TRBJ1-1
length: 15
V: TRBV5-1

CDR3: CASSHPDRLSTEAFF
J: TRBJ1-1
length: 15
V: TRBV4-1

CDR3: CASSQEQYYGYTF
J: TRBJ1-2
length: 13
V: TRBV4-3

CDR3: CASSQVSGTDTQYF
J: TRBJ2-3
length: 14
V: TRBV3-1

CDR3: CASSLGFTGTEAFF
J: TRBJ1-1
length: 14
V: TRBV5-6

CDR3: CASSPGSGGGGDTQYF
J: TRBJ2-3
length: 16
V: TRBV9

CDR3: CSVLTGVNEKLFF
J: TRBJ1-4
length: 13
V: TRBV29-1

CDR3: CASSPLSGGAGEQFF
J: TRBJ2-1
length: 15
V: TRBV6-2/TRBV6-3

CDR3: CASTLGQFYGYTF
J: TRBJ1-2
length: 13
V: TRBV12-3/TRBV12-4

CDR3: CASSGTASGPLLSLQFF
J: TRBJ2-1
length: 17
V: TRBV5-1

CDR3: CASREQGATGELFF
J: TRBJ2-2
length: 14
V: TRBV2